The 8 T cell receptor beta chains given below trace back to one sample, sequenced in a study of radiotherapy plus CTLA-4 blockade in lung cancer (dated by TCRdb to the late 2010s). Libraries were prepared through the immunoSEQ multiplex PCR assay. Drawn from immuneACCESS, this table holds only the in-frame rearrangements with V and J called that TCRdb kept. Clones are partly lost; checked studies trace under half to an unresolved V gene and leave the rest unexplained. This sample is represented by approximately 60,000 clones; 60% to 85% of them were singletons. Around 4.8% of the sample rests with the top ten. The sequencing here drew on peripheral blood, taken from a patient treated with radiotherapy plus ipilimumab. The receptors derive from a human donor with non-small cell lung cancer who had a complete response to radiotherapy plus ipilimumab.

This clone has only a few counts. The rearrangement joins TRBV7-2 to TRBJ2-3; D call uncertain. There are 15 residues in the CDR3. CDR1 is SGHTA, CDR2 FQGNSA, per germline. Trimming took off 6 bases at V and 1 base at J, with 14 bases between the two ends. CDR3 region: CASSPPLDGTDTQYF. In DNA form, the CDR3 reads TGTGCCAGCAGTCCACCTCTCGACGGCACAGATACGCAGTATTTT.

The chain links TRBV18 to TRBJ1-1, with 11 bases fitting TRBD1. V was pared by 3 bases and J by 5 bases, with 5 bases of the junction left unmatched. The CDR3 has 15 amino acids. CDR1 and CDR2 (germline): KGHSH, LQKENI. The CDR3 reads CASSPGTGGRTEAFF. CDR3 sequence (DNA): TGTGCCAGCTCACCTGGGACAGGGGGTAGGACTGAAGCTTTCTTT.

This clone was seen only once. CDR3 in DNA: TGTGCCAGCAGCTCCCTCGCACCTACTAACTATGGCTACACCTTC. This codes for CASSSLAPTNYGYTF. The genes are TRBV7-9 and TRBJ1-2; D gene ambiguous. Germline V gives CDR1 SEHNR, CDR2 FQNEAQ (reference sequence). V lost 4 bases and J lost 0, with 12 bases in between. The CDR3 has 15 residues. The full variable domain, with the rest looked up from reference TRBV7-9 and TRBJ1-2, is DTGVSQNPRHKITKRGQNVTFRCDPISEHNRLYWYRQTLGQGPEFLTYFQNEAQLEKSRLLSDRFSAERPKGSFSTLEIQRTEQGDSAMYLCASSSLAPTNYGYTFGSGTRLTVV.

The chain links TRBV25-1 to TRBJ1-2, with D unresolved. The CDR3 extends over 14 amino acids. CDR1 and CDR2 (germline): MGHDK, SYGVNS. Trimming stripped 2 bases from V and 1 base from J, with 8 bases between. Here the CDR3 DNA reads TGTGCCAGCAGTGAAAATTTCGGTAACTATGGCTACACCTTC. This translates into CASSENFGNYGYTF.

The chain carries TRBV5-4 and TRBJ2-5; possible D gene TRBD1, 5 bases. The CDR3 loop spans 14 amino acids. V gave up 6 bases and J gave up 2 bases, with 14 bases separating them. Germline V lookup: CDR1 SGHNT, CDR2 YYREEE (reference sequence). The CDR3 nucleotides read TGTGCCAGCACCACCTACCAGGGACAAGAGACCCAGTACTTC. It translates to CASTTYQGQETQYF.

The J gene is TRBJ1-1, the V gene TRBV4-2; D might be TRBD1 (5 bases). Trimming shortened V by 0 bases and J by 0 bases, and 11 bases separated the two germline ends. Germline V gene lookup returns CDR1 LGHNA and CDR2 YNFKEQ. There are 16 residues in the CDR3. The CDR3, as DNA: TGTGCCAGCAGCCAAGATCTCGGGACTATGAACACTGAAGCTTTCTTT. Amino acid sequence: CASSQDLGTMNTEAFF.

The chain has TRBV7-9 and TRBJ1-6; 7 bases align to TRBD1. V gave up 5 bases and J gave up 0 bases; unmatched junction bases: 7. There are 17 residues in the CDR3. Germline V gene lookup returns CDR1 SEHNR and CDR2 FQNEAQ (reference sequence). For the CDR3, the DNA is TGTGCCAGCAGCAACCCGACAGGGAGCTCCTATAATTCACCCCTCCACTTT. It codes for CASSNPTGSSYNSPLHF.

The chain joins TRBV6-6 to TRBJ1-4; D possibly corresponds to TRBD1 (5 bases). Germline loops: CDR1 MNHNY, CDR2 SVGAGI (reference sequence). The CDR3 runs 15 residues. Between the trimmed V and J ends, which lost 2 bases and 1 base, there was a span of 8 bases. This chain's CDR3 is CASSYGGGTNEKLFF. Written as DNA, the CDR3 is TGTGCCAGCAGTTACGGCGGGGGAACTAATGAAAAACTGTTTTTT.